Listed below are T cell receptor beta chains from one sample, sequenced in a study of blood T cell repertoires in COVID-19. Assay used: immunoSEQ multiplex PCR; TCRdb lists only in-frame clones, some missing. The sample gives some 310,000 clones, roughly 88% of which show up once; less than 3.5% is in the top ten. Sequencing used peripheral blood. The receptors come from a woman aged 25 to 39 with COVID-19, enrolled during active disease. CDR3s include the opening cysteine and the closing phenylalanine or tryptophan. A D gene is named only where the DNA matches it firmly. Not every row has a clone size; where given, it reads once, few, many or a size class.

.,TRBJ1-2,16,TRBV11-2,TRBD1,TGTGCCAGCAGCTCCCCCGGGACAGGGACCCTCTATGGCTACACCTTC,CASSSPGTGTLYGYTF
.,TRBJ1-1,15,TRBV19,TRBD1,TGTGCCAGCTCCCCCGACAGGGTTAGAATCACTGAAGCTTTCTTT,CASSPDRVRITEAFF
.,TRBJ1-1,16,TRBV21-1,.,TGTGCCAGCAGGCGTACAGGGGCCCGGCGGGACACTGAAGCTTTCTTT,CASRRTGARRDTEAFF
.,TRBJ1-1,17,TRBV3-1/TRBV3-2,.,TGTGCCAGCAGCCAAGCACGGGGGGCCTCATTGAACACTGAAGCTTTCTTT,CASSQARGASLNTEAFF
.,TRBJ1-2,12,TRBV12-5,.,TGTGCTAGTGGTTCCGGGGGGTATAGCTACACCTTC,CASGSGGYSYTF
many,TRBJ1-3,13,TRBV10-3,.,TGTGCCATCAGTGACAGTAATGGAAACACCATATATTTT,CAISDSNGNTIYF
.,TRBJ1-2,15,TRBV5-1,.,TGCGCCAGCAGCCTACGGACAGATAGTAACTATGGCTACACCTTC,CASSLRTDSNYGYTF
.,TRBJ2-7,14,TRBV2,TRBD2,TGTGCCAGCAGGCGTCTAGCGGGAGCGGGCGAGCAGTACTTC,CASRRLAGAGEQYF
.,TRBJ1-3,15,TRBV9,.,TGTGCCAGCAGCACCGGACATTCCTCTGGAAACACCATATATTTT,CASSTGHSSGNTIYF
.,TRBJ2-1,15,TRBV19,.,TGTGCCAGTAGTACCGGGTTGAGCTCCTACAATGAGCAGTTCTTC,CASSTGLSSYNEQFF